This T cell receptor beta chain was retrieved from a study of blood T cell repertoires in COVID-19 (TCRdb year 2020). Background on the whole study: The collaborator samples originated in the United States, Italy and Spain and spanned the acute and convalescent phases of COVID-19. Subjects who had been exposed to COVID-19, were actively infected with it, or had recovered from it provided the deeply sampled blood TCRbeta repertoires that made up the dataset. The samples were drawn from two sources: the first 160 participants of the ongoing ImmuneRACE study, and fewer than 1,500 subjects contributed by 6 global collaborators. A de-identified subject ID, COVID-19 status, age in years and sex were almost always included in the sample metadata. A freely available public database, intended as a resource for researchers studying the immune response to SARS-CoV-2, is where the repertoires were released. The prospective study material was composed of cDNA or gDNA derived from T cells, B-cell-depleted T cells, or PBMCs. Where HLA class I and class II types were available, the types were taken from metadata supplied by the sample provider, not from assay-based typing.

Paper-wide results and their limitations: How much clinical and demographic metadata was included differed by source and by participant, and the metadata was provided uncurated.

V is pruned by 6 bases and J by 7 bases, leaving 11 bases of the junction without a gene match. CDR1 KGHSH and CDR2 LQKENI were looked up in the germline V gene. The CDR3 numbers 14 residues from cysteine through phenylalanine. The retained sequence is limited to the CDR3, 42 bases, with the frame set at the first base. Samples from volunteer blood donors who had recovered from COVID-19 were contributed by a second Seattle source. The collaborating institutions used their own protocols to collect whole blood in K2EDTA tubes. For TCRbeta analysis, collaborator samples were shipped as frozen whole blood, as isolated PBMCs, or as DNA extracted from either sample type. On this clone itself: Its antigen remains unidentified. Nothing much larger sits one base from this clone, and base qualities are not available.

TCRbeta CDR3 regions were amplified from genomic DNA using the immunoSEQ Assay, a bias-controlled multiplex PCR. The original pipeline was this. Nucleated cell counts per sample were estimated from amplification of reference gene primers within the assay. To quantify the absolute abundance of each unique TCRbeta CDR3 rearrangement, sequence reads were collapsed and filtered. For each sample, productive Simpson clonality was calculated as the square root of Simpson's diversity index across productive rearrangements. What TCRdb holds here is the immuneACCESS table cut down to in-frame rearrangements. Part of the clones is not present; checked against another copy, under half of the missing clones reflect an unresolved V gene, and the others are unexplained. V, J and clone size reflect that table, while D and trimming were determined from the DNA. The sample table contains under 300,000 clones; only one count was recorded for 84% of them. The top ten clones comprise over 2% of the sample.

Sequencing used peripheral blood. This TCR derives from a man aged 35 to 55 who had recovered from COVID-19. Rearrangement joined TRBV18 to TRBJ1-1; the central 7 bases match TRBD1. Read as DNA, the sequence is TGTGCCAGCTCGCTAATGACGGGACAGATTGAAGCTTTCTTT. Its protein product is CASSLMTGQIEAFF.